Listed below are T cell receptor beta chains from one sample, sequenced in a study of cytomegalovirus exposure and HLA in healthy donors. The data were produced by immunoSEQ multiplex PCR, yet TCRdb's version contains in-frame clones alone and is incomplete. The profile shows 120,000 or so clones, 80% of them singletons. The sample consisted of PBMCs. The receptor source for this set is a man aged 25-40 years in good health and CMV-seropositive. Each CDR3 is given with its conserved first and last residue. The D gene is left open where the match is weak. Clone size is not always given. Where it is, it says once, few, many or a class for expanded clones.

size	V	J	D	DNA	CDR3
NA	TRBV30	TRBJ1-1	NA	TGTGCCTGGAGTGTCCAGGTAAACACTGAAGCTTTCTTT	CAWSVQVNTEAFF
NA	TRBV6-5	TRBJ1-5	TRBD1	TGTGCCAGCAGTTGGGACAGAAATCAGCCCCAGCATTTT	CASSWDRNQPQHF
NA	TRBV5-1	TRBJ1-1	NA	TGCGCCAGCAGCTTTACCGGCAGGGGGAACACTGAAGCTTTCTTT	CASSFTGRGNTEAFF
NA	TRBV7-2	TRBJ2-5	NA	TGTGCCAGCAGCTTAGCAGGGGTTCAAGAGACCCAGTACTTC	CASSLAGVQETQYF
NA	TRBV12-5	TRBJ1-5	NA	TGTGCTAGTGGGTGGGGACACAATAGCAATCAGCCCCAGCATTTT	CASGWGHNSNQPQHF
NA	TRBV29-1	TRBJ2-3	NA	TGCAGCGAAGCGGAAACTAGCACAGATACGCAGTATTTT	CSEAETSTDTQYF
NA	TRBV6-1	TRBJ1-1	TRBD1	TGTGCCAGCAGTGTGACAGGGGAGAACACTGAAGCTTTCTTT	CASSVTGENTEAFF
NA	TRBV20-1	TRBJ1-2	NA	TGCAGTGCTTCGGACAGCAGGAAGTGGACCTTC	CSASDSRKWTF
NA	TRBV30	TRBJ1-5	TRBD1	TGTGCCTGGAGTGTGGGGCAGGGGGCTCAGCCCCAGCATTTT	CAWSVGQGAQPQHF
NA	TRBV5-1	TRBJ1-3	NA	TGCGCCAGCAGCTTGGTAAAGGCGTTTGCGACAGAAGGCTCTGGAAACACCATATATTTT	CASSLVKAFATEGSGNTIYF
NA	TRBV6-1	TRBJ1-2	NA	TGTGCCAGCAGACCGGAGGGACGCCGCGGCTACACCTTC	CASRPEGRRGYTF
NA	TRBV7-2	TRBJ2-1	TRBD2	TGTGCCAGCAGCTTAGGCCGCGGGGGGGACCCTGATGAGCAGTTCTTC	CASSLGRGGDPDEQFF
NA	TRBV4-1	TRBJ2-5	TRBD1	TGCGCCAGCAGCTCTACCGGGACAGGGGGAACAGGAGAGACCCAGTACTTC	CASSSTGTGGTGETQYF
NA	TRBV7-9	TRBJ1-6	TRBD1	TGTTCCAGCAGTCATAACAGGGGGCTCTCCAGTTCACCCCTCCACTTT	CSSSHNRGLSSSPLHF
NA	TRBV2	TRBJ2-7	TRBD2	TGTGCCAGCAGAGACGGACTAGTGAGGACCTACGAGCAGTACTTC	CASRDGLVRTYEQYF
NA	TRBV18	TRBJ1-3	NA	TGTGCCAGCTCACCAAACGGCTCTGGAAACACCATATATTTT	CASSPNGSGNTIYF
once	TRBV7-9	TRBJ1-1	NA	TGTGCCGGCAGCCCCAGCCTCGCGGCGAACACTGAAGCTTTCTTT	CAGSPSLAANTEAFF
NA	TRBV2	TRBJ2-3	TRBD1	TGTGCCAGCAGTGAGTACAGGGGGACAGATACGCAGTATTTT	CASSEYRGTDTQYF